One and the same sample provided the 23 T cell receptor beta chains below, sequenced in a study of T cells after somatic rescue of genetic block. Generated by immunoSEQ multiplex PCR, the TCRdb table keeps only in-frame clones and is missing some. Of tens of thousands of clones in the sample, approximately 90% are singletons; the top ten hold about 3%. Sequences were obtained from peripheral blood mononuclear cells (PBMCs). All receptors derive from a man in his thirties or forties.

The J gene is TRBJ2-2, the V gene TRBV10-2, with D possibly being TRBD1 (6 bases). The ends were cut back, 2 bases at V and 1 base at J, with 8 bases in the middle. Germline V gene sequence: CDR1 WSHSY, CDR2 SAAADI. This CDR3 has 15 residues. CDR3 sequence reads: CASSEEGQNTGELFF. The DNA for the CDR3 is TGCGCCAGCAGTGAGGAGGGACAGAACACCGGGGAGCTGTTTTTT.

This chain uses TRBV10-3 with TRBJ2-7; 8 bases map to TRBD1. The CDR3 is made up of 13 amino acids. V was clipped by 7 bases and J by 1 base; unmatched bases: 3. Germline values: CDR1 ENHRY, CDR2 SYGVKD. This CDR3 reads CAIKQGGSYEQYF. CDR3 DNA sequence: TGTGCCATCAAACAGGGGGGTTCCTACGAGCAGTACTTC.

The CDR3 loop reads CASSPPGGNSPLHF. The DNA of the CDR3 is TGTGCCAGCAGTCCCCCAGGGGGCAATTCACCCCTCCACTTT. The gene calls are TRBV28 and TRBJ1-6; 8 bases are shared with TRBD1. The length of the CDR3 is 14 residues. Germline loops: CDR1 MDHEN, CDR2 SYDVKM. Unmatched junction bases numbered 4, after V lost 5 bases and J lost 7 bases.

The chain recombines TRBV10-1 with TRBJ2-2; tentatively, D is TRBD2 (6 bases). Germline V gives CDR1 WNHNN, CDR2 SYGVQD (reference sequence). The V end lost 8 bases, the J end lost 2 bases, and 9 bases lay between the germline ends. This CDR3 is 13 amino acids long. The CDR3 here is CASRRENTGELFF. The CDR3 nucleotides are TGCGCCAGCCGGAGGGAAAACACCGGGGAGCTGTTTTTT.

The J gene is TRBJ2-2, the V gene TRBV6-5, with D hard to call. Trimming left V 4 bases short and J 1 base short, with 4 bases between. Per the germline V gene, CDR1 is MNHEY and CDR2 is SVGAGI. The CDR3 length is 13 residues. This chain's CDR3 is CASSLQNTGELFF. The CDR3 nucleotides are TGTGCCAGCAGTTTGCAGAACACCGGGGAGCTGTTTTTT.

This sequence joins TRBV4-3 and TRBJ2-4, with TRBD2 matching 10 bases. Germline loops: CDR1 LGHNA, CDR2 YSLEER. After removal of 0 bases from V and 7 bases from J, the junction contained 9 bases not matched to a gene. The CDR3 is 17 residues long. This CDR3 is CASSQDTSGKVWNIQYF. For the CDR3, the DNA is TGCGCCAGCAGCCAAGATACTAGCGGGAAGGTTTGGAACATTCAGTACTTC.

The J gene is TRBJ2-7, the V gene TRBV25-1, with 7 bases lining up with TRBD1. V was clipped by 1 base and J by 2 bases; unmatched bases: 8. There are 16 residues in the CDR3. Germline values: CDR1 MGHDK, CDR2 SYGVNS. CDR3 nucleotides: TGTGCCAGCAGTGAATCTACGACAGGGATAGCCTACGAGCAGTACTTC. This codes for CASSESTTGIAYEQYF.

The genes are TRBV11-2 and TRBJ1-5, with D unresolved. V was cut by 2 bases and J by 7 bases, with 9 bases left in between. The CDR3 is 13 residues long. Germline CDR1 SGHAT, CDR2 FQNNGV. The CDR3 bases are TGTGCCAGCAGCTTACAGGAAAGCCAGCCCCAGCATTTT. Residues: CASSLQESQPQHF.

The chain has TRBV19 and TRBJ1-3; D is uncertain. Germline CDR1 and CDR2: LNHDA and SQIVND (reference sequence). The V end was cut by 6 bases, the J end by 0 bases, with 12 bases between. There are 15 residues in the CDR3. DNA for the CDR3: TGTGCCAGTAGCCTACAGAAGAGCTCTGGAAACACCATATATTTT. This translates into CASSLQKSSGNTIYF.

This chain connects TRBV5-1 to TRBJ2-1, with D hard to call. V was shortened by 1 base and J by 5 bases, with 10 bases between the two germline ends. The CDR3 consists of 14 residues. From germline, CDR1 is SGHRS and CDR2 YFSETQ. CDR3 sequence: CASSLTPPDNEQFF. Here the CDR3 DNA reads TGCGCCAGCAGCTTGACACCCCCCGACAATGAGCAGTTCTTC.

This chain uses TRBV5-8 with TRBJ2-2; unclear D gene. The CDR3 is 16 residues long. Germline CDR1 and CDR2: SGHTS and YDEGEE. The V end lost 2 bases, the J end lost 0 bases, and 11 bases lay between the germline ends. This CDR3 is CASSFLYRTNTGELFF. The CDR3 DNA follows: TGTGCCAGCAGCTTCCTGTATAGGACGAACACCGGGGAGCTGTTTTTT. The full variable domain, its missing parts supplied by reference TRBV5-8 and TRBJ2-2, is EAGVTQSPTHLIKTRGQQATLRCSPISGHTSVYWYQQALGLGLQFLLWYDEGEERNRGNFPPRFSGRQFPNYSSELNVNALELEDSALYLCASSFLYRTNTGELFFGEGSRLTVL.

CDR3 sequence: CASSSSGTTNEKLFF. The CDR3 DNA reads as TGTGCCAGCAGCTCCTCAGGTACTACTAATGAAAAACTGTTTTTT. The V call is TRBV9, the J call TRBJ1-4, with D unresolved. The CDR3 length is 15 residues. Between the trimmed V and J ends, which lost 4 bases and 2 bases, there was a span of 12 bases. Germline V lookup: CDR1 SGDLS, CDR2 YYNGEE.

The rearrangement uses TRBV30 and TRBJ2-2; perhaps D is TRBD1 or TRBD2 (6 bases each). Germline V CDR1 and CDR2: GTSNPN, SVGIG (reference sequence). Trimming stripped 4 bases from V and 0 bases from J, with 12 bases between. The CDR3 consists of 15 residues. DNA for the CDR3: TGTGCCTGGACCCACGGGGGCGCGAACACCGGGGAGCTGTTTTTT. It codes for CAWTHGGANTGELFF.

The V and J genes are TRBV6-1 and TRBJ2-1; D ambiguous. Trimming cost V 0 bases and J 4 bases, with 7 bases left between them. The germline V gene has CDR1 MNHNS and CDR2 SASEGT. CDR3 size: 14 residues. DNA of the CDR3: TGTGCCAGCAGTGAAGCGCTCAGATACAATGAGCAGTTCTTC. Translating gives CASSEALRYNEQFF.

The V and J genes are TRBV10-2 and TRBJ2-1; D is perhaps TRBD1 (5 bases). V was clipped by 6 bases and J by 2 bases, with 14 bases between them. Germline CDR1 and CDR2: WSHSY and SAAADI. The CDR3 is 15 residues long. The CDR3 loop reads CASRRLGLPYNEQFF. In DNA, the CDR3 is TGCGCCAGCAGGCGGCTGGGGCTACCCTACAATGAGCAGTTCTTC.

The chain links TRBV5-5 to TRBJ1-1, with 9 nucleotides matching TRBD1. The CDR3 spans 18 residues. Germline V gene data show CDR1 as SGHKS and CDR2 as YYEKEE (reference sequence). Trimming removed 4 bases from V and 0 bases from J; junction bases left unmatched: 13. Here the CDR3 reads CASSNRQGGWQMNTEAFF. CDR3 in DNA: TGTGCCAGCAGCAACCGACAGGGGGGATGGCAGATGAACACTGAAGCTTTCTTT.

This sequence joins TRBV5-6 and TRBJ2-6, with D unclear. The ends were cut back, 1 base at V and 2 bases at J, with 13 bases in the middle. Germline loops: CDR1 SGHDT, CDR2 YYEEEE. The CDR3 has 17 residues. CDR3 amino acids: CASSLSLVPAGANVLTF. The CDR3 nucleotides are TGTGCCAGCAGCTTGAGTTTAGTGCCTGCTGGGGCCAACGTCCTGACTTTC. The full variable domain, in which reference TRBV5-6 and TRBJ2-6 provide the parts outside the CDR3, is DAGVTQSPTHLIKTRGQQVTLRCSPKSGHDTVSWYQQALGQGPQFIFQYYEEEERQRGNFPDRFSGHQFPNYSSELNVNALLLGDSALYLCASSLSLVPAGANVLTFGAGSRLTVL.

CDR3 DNA sequence: TGTGCCAGCAGCCGTAGCGGGAACCAAGAGACCCAGTACTTC. Encoded protein: CASSRSGNQETQYF. This chain connects TRBV7-2 to TRBJ2-5, with 8 nucleotides matching TRBD2. CDR1 is SGHTA and CDR2 is FQGNSA in the germline V gene. With 5 bases clipped from V and 0 bases from J, the junction kept 2 bases outside the gene matches. This CDR3 has 14 residues.

V usage is TRBV6-5 and J usage is TRBJ2-2; tentatively, D is TRBD2 (5 bases). Looked up from germline, CDR1 is MNHEY and CDR2 is SVGAGI. This CDR3 is 14 amino acids long. V was clipped by 7 bases and J by 7 bases, with 16 bases between them. CDR3 DNA sequence: TGTGCCAGCACGATAGGCGCGGCGGGCGGGGAGCTGTTTTTT. Translation: CASTIGAAGGELFF.

The CDR3 is CASSYRTSTDTQYF. The CDR3, as DNA: TGTGCCAGTAGTTATCGCACTAGCACAGATACGCAGTATTTT. V is TRBV19 and J is TRBJ2-3; D gene uncertain. The CDR3 extends over 14 amino acids. The germline V and J ends were trimmed by 5 bases and 0 bases, with 9 bases remaining between them. Germline CDR1 reads LNHDA; CDR2 reads SQIVND (reference sequence). Supplemented by reference TRBV19 and TRBJ2-3, the full variable domain reads DGGITQSPKYLFRKEGQNVTLSCEQNLNHDAMYWYRQDPGQGLRLIYYSQIVNDFQKGDIAEGYSVSREKKESFPLTVTSAQKNPTAFYLCASSYRTSTDTQYFGPGTRLTVL.

The chain couples TRBV7-8 to TRBJ1-5; D possibly corresponds to TRBD1 (5 bases). The germline V and J ends were trimmed by 0 bases and 2 bases, with 5 bases remaining between them. The CDR3 length is 14 residues. The V gene's germline CDR1 is SGHVS and CDR2 FQNEAQ. CDR3 nucleotides: TGTGCCAGCAGCTTAGCACAGGGCAATCAGCCCCAGCATTTT. Its protein product is CASSLAQGNQPQHF.

The chain employs TRBV20-1 and TRBJ2-7, with D tentatively TRBD1 (5 bases). Deletions cut 7 bases from V and 3 bases from J, with 10 bases between. This CDR3 is 11 amino acids long. Germline V gives CDR1 DFQATT, CDR2 SNEGSKA (reference sequence). CDR3 sequence reads: CSGQTDYEQYF. The CDR3 bases are TGCAGTGGACAGACAGACTACGAGCAGTACTTC.

The chain combines TRBV10-3 with TRBJ1-4, with TRBD1 matching 11 bases. The trim removed 8 bases at V and 7 bases at J, leaving 3 bases unmatched. Per germline, CDR1 ENHRY and CDR2 SYGVKD. This CDR3 has 13 residues. The CDR3 sequence: CAIGGQGGEKLFF. CDR3 nucleotide sequence: TGTGCCATCGGGGGACAGGGGGGTGAAAAACTGTTTTTT.